The rows below give T cell receptor beta chains drawn from one sample of a study of immune evolution from preneoplasia to lung adenocarcinoma. Here immunoSEQ multiplex PCR was the method, and the copy in TCRdb shows in-frame clones only, minus some. The sample holds 7,500 to 8,500 clones, about two thirds seen once. The sequenced material came from FFPE lung adenocarcinoma in situ tissue. The receptor set was obtained from an older donor with lung adenocarcinoma. Some clones in this sample may be carry-over from other donors' samples. Both conserved end residues are part of each CDR3. D genes are given only for firm matches. Clone size is shown for a subset of rows, as once, few, many or a class of expanded clone.

D: TRBD1; V: TRBV19; J: TRBJ2-3; size: few; CDR3: CASSKGAPNTQYF; DNA: TGTGCCAGTAGTAAGGGGGCACCCAATACGCAGTATTTT
D: TRBD2; V: TRBV19; J: TRBJ2-2; size: .; CDR3: CASSFLAGRDTGELFF; DNA: TGTGCCAGTAGTTTCTTAGCGGGGAGGGACACCGGGGAGCTGTTTTTT
D: .; V: TRBV5-5; J: TRBJ2-6; size: .; CDR3: CASSQDGDNSGANVLTF; DNA: TGTGCCAGCAGCCAAGATGGGGACAACTCTGGGGCCAACGTCCTGACTTTC
D: .; V: TRBV5-1; J: TRBJ2-2; size: .; CDR3: CASSQGHGELFF; DNA: TGCGCCAGCAGCCAGGGCCACGGGGAGCTGTTTTTT
D: .; V: TRBV15; J: TRBJ2-7; size: .; CDR3: CATSPQGVYEQYF; DNA: TGTGCCACCAGCCCACAGGGAGTCTACGAGCAGTACTTC
D: .; V: TRBV7-8; J: TRBJ2-3; size: once; CDR3: CASSLAFTDTQYF; DNA: TGTGCCAGCAGCTTAGCGTTCACAGATACGCAGTATTTT
D: TRBD2; V: TRBV6-1; J: TRBJ2-3; size: .; CDR3: CASSEGWTSGGTDTQYF; DNA: TGTGCCAGCAGTGAAGGATGGACTAGCGGGGGCACAGATACGCAGTATTTT
D: .; V: TRBV12-5; J: TRBJ2-3; size: .; CDR3: CATRAGTSKTDTQYF; DNA: TGTGCTACCCGGGCCGGGACATCCAAGACAGATACGCAGTATTTT
D: .; V: TRBV6-5; J: TRBJ2-3; size: once; CDR3: CASSPTGLSTDTQYF; DNA: TGTGCCAGCAGTCCTACGGGCCTGTCCACAGATACGCAGTATTTT
D: .; V: TRBV10-2; J: TRBJ1-2; size: .; CDR3: CASRTDSYGYTF; DNA: TGCGCCAGCAGGACGGATTCCTATGGCTACACCTTC
D: TRBD1; V: TRBV7-9; J: TRBJ1-1; size: .; CDR3: CASSLSRGYTEAFF; DNA: TGTGCCAGCAGCTTGTCCAGGGGGTACACTGAAGCTTTCTTT
D: .; V: TRBV14; J: TRBJ2-3; size: .; CDR3: CASSPSGTRTDTQYF; DNA: TGTGCCAGCAGCCCCAGCGGAACCCGCACAGATACGCAGTATTTT
D: TRBD1; V: TRBV30; J: TRBJ1-2; size: .; CDR3: CAWTRQGSNYGYTF; DNA: TGTGCCTGGACCAGACAGGGGTCGAACTATGGCTACACCTTC
D: .; V: TRBV2; J: TRBJ2-5; size: .; CDR3: CASSGLGSEETQYF; DNA: TGTGCCAGCAGTGGACTGGGGTCCGAAGAGACCCAGTACTTC
D: TRBD2; V: TRBV6-5; J: TRBJ2-5; size: .; CDR3: CASSYRQRESETQYF; DNA: TGTGCCAGCAGTTATCGGCAGCGGGAGTCTGAGACCCAGTACTTC
D: .; V: TRBV4-1; J: TRBJ1-1; size: .; CDR3: CASSQLGSTEAFF; DNA: TGCGCCAGCAGCCAATTAGGGAGCACTGAAGCTTTCTTT
D: .; V: TRBV7-2; J: TRBJ2-5; size: .; CDR3: CASSSVWGETQYF; DNA: TGTGCCAGCAGCTCGGTATGGGGGGAGACCCAGTACTTC
D: .; V: TRBV7-2; J: TRBJ1-2; size: few; CDR3: CASSLEGWGGYTF; DNA: TGTGCCAGCAGCTTAGAGGGGTGGGGAGGCTACACCTTC
D: TRBD1; V: TRBV7-9; J: TRBJ1-5; size: .; CDR3: CASSPGTGDQPQHF; DNA: TGTGCCAGCAGCCCCGGGACAGGGGATCAGCCCCAGCATTTT
D: .; V: TRBV4-1; J: TRBJ2-1; size: .; CDR3: CASSQQQGSYNEQFF; DNA: TGCGCCAGCAGCCAACAACAGGGCTCCTACAATGAGCAGTTCTTC
D: .; V: TRBV6-5; J: TRBJ2-7; size: few; CDR3: CASSPTGLYEQYF; DNA: TGTGCCAGCAGTCCGACGGGCCTCTACGAGCAGTACTTC
D: .; V: TRBV11-2; J: TRBJ2-5; size: .; CDR3: CASSPSRRGGETQYF; DNA: TGTGCCAGCAGCCCTTCTCGCAGGGGAGGGGAGACCCAGTACTTC
D: .; V: TRBV6-5; J: TRBJ2-7; size: .; CDR3: CASSTPGHTYEQYF; DNA: TGTGCCAGCAGTACCCCGGGACACACATACGAGCAGTACTTC
D: TRBD2; V: TRBV29-1; J: TRBJ2-7; size: .; CDR3: CSVRLAGDYEQYF; DNA: TGCAGCGTCCGACTAGCGGGGGACTACGAGCAGTACTTC
D: .; V: TRBV10-1; J: TRBJ2-7; size: .; CDR3: CASSENWDEQYF; DNA: TGCGCCAGCAGTGAGAACTGGGACGAGCAGTACTTC
D: .; V: TRBV6-4; J: TRBJ2-3; size: .; CDR3: CASSDSQGTDTQYF; DNA: TGTGCCAGCAGTGACTCACAGGGCACAGATACGCAGTATTTT
D: TRBD2; V: TRBV6-1; J: TRBJ2-1; size: .; CDR3: CASRPGLAGVEQFF; DNA: TGTGCCAGCAGGCCCGGACTAGCGGGGGTAGAGCAGTTCTTC
D: TRBD1; V: TRBV19; J: TRBJ2-7; size: .; CDR3: CASSILTGQGSNEQYF; DNA: TGTGCCAGTAGTATATTGACGGGACAGGGGTCCAACGAGCAGTACTTC
D: .; V: TRBV6-4; J: TRBJ1-1; size: .; CDR3: CASSDGGGRGEAFF; DNA: TGTGCCAGCAGTGACGGGGGGGGCAGGGGTGAAGCTTTCTTT
D: .; V: TRBV5-4; J: TRBJ2-7; size: .; CDR3: CASSLGSSGIYEQYF; DNA: TGTGCCAGCAGCTTAGGAAGTAGCGGCATCTACGAGCAGTACTTC
D: TRBD1; V: TRBV9; J: TRBJ1-1; size: .; CDR3: CASSRQGFAVTEAFF; DNA: TGTGCCAGCAGTAGACAGGGGTTTGCGGTCACTGAAGCTTTCTTT
D: TRBD1; V: TRBV6-1; J: TRBJ2-5; size: .; CDR3: CASSGDRVLLETQYF; DNA: TGTGCCAGCAGTGGGGACAGGGTCCTCCTGGAGACCCAGTACTTC
D: .; V: TRBV6-5; J: TRBJ2-7; size: .; CDR3: CATTEFYEQYF; DNA: TGTGCCACCACAGAGTTCTACGAGCAGTACTTC